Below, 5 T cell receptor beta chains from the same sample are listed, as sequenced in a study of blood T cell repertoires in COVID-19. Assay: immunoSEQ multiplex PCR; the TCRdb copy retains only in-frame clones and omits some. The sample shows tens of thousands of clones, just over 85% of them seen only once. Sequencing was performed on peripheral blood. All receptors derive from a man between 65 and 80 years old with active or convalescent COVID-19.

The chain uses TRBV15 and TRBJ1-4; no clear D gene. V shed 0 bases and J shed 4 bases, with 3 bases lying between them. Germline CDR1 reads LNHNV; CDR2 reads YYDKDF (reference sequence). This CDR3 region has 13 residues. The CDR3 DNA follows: TGTGCCACCAGCAGAGATAGTAATGAAAAACTGTTTTTT. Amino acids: CATSRDSNEKLFF.

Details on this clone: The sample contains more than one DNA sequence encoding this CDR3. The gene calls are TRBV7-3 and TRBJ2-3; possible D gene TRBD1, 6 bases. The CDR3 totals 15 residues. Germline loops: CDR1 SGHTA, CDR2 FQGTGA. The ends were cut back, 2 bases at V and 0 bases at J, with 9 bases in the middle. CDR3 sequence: CASSLGGQSTDTQYF. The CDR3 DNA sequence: TGTGCCAGCAGCTTAGGGGGACAAAGCACAGATACGCAGTATTTT.

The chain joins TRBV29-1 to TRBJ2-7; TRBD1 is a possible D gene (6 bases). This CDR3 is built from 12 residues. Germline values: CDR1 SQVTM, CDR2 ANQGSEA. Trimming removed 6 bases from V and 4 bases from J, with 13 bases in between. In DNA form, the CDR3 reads TGCAGCGTGGCCCTGGACAGTTACGAGCAGTACTTC. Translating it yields CSVALDSYEQYF.

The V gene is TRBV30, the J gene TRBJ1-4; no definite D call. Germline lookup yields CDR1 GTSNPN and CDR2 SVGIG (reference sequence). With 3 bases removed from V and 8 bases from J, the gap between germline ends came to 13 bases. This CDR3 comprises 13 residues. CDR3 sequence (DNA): TGTGCCTGGAGAGGTCAGGTTGGCGAAAAACTGTTTTTT. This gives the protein CAWRGQVGEKLFF.

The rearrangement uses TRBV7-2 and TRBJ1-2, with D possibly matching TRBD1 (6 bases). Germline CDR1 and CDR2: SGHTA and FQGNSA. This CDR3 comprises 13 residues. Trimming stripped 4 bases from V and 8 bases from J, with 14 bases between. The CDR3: CASSSDSLDGYTF. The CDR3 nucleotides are TGTGCCAGCAGCTCGGACAGCTTAGACGGCTACACCTTC.